The next 5 T cell receptor beta chains were all read from a single sample in a study of beta chain features in type 1 diabetes. Study observations and caveats: TCRB CDR3 length was moderately but significantly reduced in all four CD4+ subsets of Type 1 diabetes patients.

No cognate antigen is known for these TCRs. Expressed TCRB transcripts were sequenced after all isolated RNA was converted to cDNA. Method: immunoSEQ multiplex PCR; TCRdb's copy keeps in-frame clones and lacks some. The table shows 310,000 or so clones, with approximately 9.7% occurring only once. The specimen sequenced was central memory CD4+ T cells from blood. These receptors were obtained from a man aged 25-45 years with type 1 diabetes.

This clone was counted only a few times. Other DNA sequences within the sample encode an identical CDR3. This chain uses TRBV7-2 with TRBJ2-2; tentative D call: TRBD2 (6 bases). Trimming took off 5 bases at V and 0 bases at J, with 13 bases between the two ends. This CDR3 has 16 amino acids. The germline V gene has CDR1 SGHTA and CDR2 FQGNSA. CDR3 DNA sequence: TGTGCCAGCAGCCTAGGCGCGGGGACGAACACCGGGGAGCTGTTTTTT. Translated, it gives CASSLGAGTNTGELFF.

This clone was observed at least ten times. The V call is TRBV2, the J call TRBJ1-1, with unresolved D. The CDR3 contains 13 residues. Trimming removed 4 bases from V and 4 bases from J, with 10 bases in between. CDR1 SNHLY and CDR2 FYNNEI come from the germline V gene. Here the CDR3 reads CASSVDGVTEAFF. CDR3 nucleotides: TGTGCCAGCAGTGTCGACGGGGTCACTGAAGCTTTCTTT.

J is TRBJ2-2 and V is TRBV9; 9 bases are a match to TRBD2. V lost 7 bases and J lost 3; bases outside the gene matches: 7. There are 15 residues in the CDR3. Germline V gene data show CDR1 as SGDLS and CDR2 as YYNGEE. For the CDR3, the DNA is TGTGCCAGCGGAAGGGGACTAGCACACACCGGGGAGCTGTTTTTT. It codes for CASGRGLAHTGELFF.

This clone has more than one count but fewer than ten. The chain carries TRBV5-1 and TRBJ2-7; 9 nucleotides agree with TRBD1. Germline V gene lookup returns CDR1 SGHRS and CDR2 YFSETQ. With V trimmed by 5 bases and J by 4 bases, 13 bases remained unmatched. This CDR3 has 16 amino acids. The CDR3 protein is CASSPGPGQGEYEQYF. DNA for the CDR3: TGCGCCAGCAGTCCAGGACCGGGACAGGGTGAATACGAGCAGTACTTC.

This clone was found many times. This chain uses TRBV21-1 with TRBJ2-1; TRBD1, the table's D call, lacks a check against the DNA. TRBV21-1 is a pseudogene locus. The CDR3 is made up of 13 amino acids. The CDR3 here is CASSKNRVPEQFF. Written as DNA, the CDR3 is TGTGCCAGCAGCAAAAACAGGGTGCCTGAGCAGTTCTTC.